Listed below are T cell receptor beta chains from one sample, sequenced in a study of blood T cells in healthy people across ages. Via MiXCR, TCRdb re-called the 5' RACE reads, giving one row per CDR3 protein. This sample has 600,000 to 800,000 distinct CDR3 sequences, with 21% found just once. The sample was blood. Receptors originate from a man between 65 and 85 years old in good health. Both conserved end residues are part of each CDR3. A D gene is named only where the DNA matches it firmly. The size of a clone is reported for some rows only, either as once, few or many, or as a class for expanded clones.

abundance	d_gene	v_gene	j_gene	CDR3nt	CDR3aa
.	.	TRBV6-2/TRBV6-3	TRBJ1-5	TGTGCCAGCAGTTACCCAGGGTACAATCAGCCCCAGCATTTT	CASSYPGYNQPQHF
few	.	TRBV10-3	TRBJ2-2	TGTGCCATCAGTCAGGTCACCGGGGAGCTGTTTTTT	CAISQVTGELFF
.	.	TRBV5-6	TRBJ2-4	TGTGCCAGCAGCTACAGGGTAACCAAAAACATTCAGTACTTC	CASSYRVTKNIQYF
few	TRBD2	TRBV7-2	TRBJ2-1	TGTGCCAGCAGCTATACTAGCGGGATCGCTGTTGAGCAGTTCTTC	CASSYTSGIAVEQFF
.	TRBD2	TRBV28	TRBJ2-1	TGTGCCAGCAGTAGACTAGCGGCCAGGGACTTC	CASSRLAARDF
few	.	TRBV11-1	TRBJ2-1	TGTGCCAGCAGCTTAGGGGGGGACTCGCCCTACAATGAGCAGTTCTTC	CASSLGGDSPYNEQFF
few	TRBD1	TRBV5-5	TRBJ2-6	TGTGCCAGCACTAGACAGGGGGAGAGCTCTGGGGCCAACGTCCTGACTTTC	CASTRQGESSGANVLTF
few	.	TRBV20-1	TRBJ2-7	TGCAGTGCTAGACAAGGGCCCTACGAGCAGTACTTC	CSARQGPYEQYF
.	TRBD2	TRBV5-1	TRBJ2-1	TGCGCCAGCAGCTTGGGGGGGACTAGCGGGACCTATGAGCAGTTCTTC	CASSLGGTSGTYEQFF
few	.	TRBV5-5	TRBJ1-1	TGTGCCAGCGGCTGGGGACGACCCGGGAACACTGAAGCTTTCTTT	CASGWGRPGNTEAFF
.	TRBD2	TRBV20-1	TRBJ2-1	TGCAGTGCCGAGGGCCTAGCGGCCGACGCCTACAATGAGCAGTTCTTC	CSAEGLAADAYNEQFF
.	.	TRBV4-3	TRBJ1-1	TGCGCCAGCAGCCAAGATCAGGGACGGGCTTCTGAAGCTTTCTTT	CASSQDQGRASEAFF
many	.	TRBV5-1	TRBJ1-4	TGCGCCAGCTCCCGGGACATCAGGAATGAAAAACTGTTTTTT	CASSRDIRNEKLFF
many	TRBD1	TRBV12-3/TRBV12-4	TRBJ1-2	TGTGCCAGCAGCGTGGGACAGGTGTATGGCTACACCTTC	CASSVGQVYGYTF
few	TRBD1	TRBV7-8	TRBJ1-2	TGTGCCAGCAGCTTAGGGGACAGGGTACTAGGTGGCTACACCTTC	CASSLGDRVLGGYTF
few	.	TRBV7-2	TRBJ2-7	TGTGCCAGCAGCTTAGGGCCCCACGAGCAGTACTTC	CASSLGPHEQYF
few	TRBD1	TRBV2	TRBJ2-7	TGTGCCAGCAGACCAGACAGGGGGCGCAGCTACGAGCAGTACTTC	CASRPDRGRSYEQYF
many	.	TRBV7-9	TRBJ1-1	TGTGCCAGCAGCTCGCCCGGACAGATGAACACTGAAGCTTTCTTT	CASSSPGQMNTEAFF
.	.	TRBV18	TRBJ2-6	TGTGCCAGCTCAGAGCAGGGGTTGGCTGGGGCCAACGTCCTGACTTTC	CASSEQGLAGANVLTF
few	.	TRBV6-2/TRBV6-3	TRBJ2-7	TGTGCCAGCACCCTAATAGGGAGCTACGAGCAGTACTTC	CASTLIGSYEQYF
few	TRBD1	TRBV14	TRBJ2-1	TGTGCCAGCAGCCTCCAATGGGGGACAGGGGAGAGGAATGAGCAGTTCTTC	CASSLQWGTGERNEQFF
few	.	TRBV29-1	TRBJ2-5	TGCAGCGTTGAAGTACGGGTTGAGACCCAGTACTTC	CSVEVRVETQYF